These 16 T cell receptor beta chains were all obtained from the same sample, sequenced in a study of blood T cell repertoires in COVID-19. The method was immunoSEQ multiplex PCR; TCRdb's version includes in-frame clones alone and lacks a portion of them. The sample includes a few hundred thousand clones, 91% of them seen just once. The sequencing sample was made of PBMCs or T cells enriched from blood (not recorded which). These receptors all come from a human donor in a cohort exposed to, infected with or recovered from COVID-19 (not recorded which). The donor label of this sample is uncertain.

The V call is TRBV27, the J call TRBJ1-6; a weak D match, TRBD1 (6 bases). From germline, CDR1 is MNHEY and CDR2 SMNVEV (reference sequence). The V end lost 5 bases, the J end lost 7 bases, and 18 bases lay between the germline ends. The length of the CDR3 is 16 residues. The DNA of the CDR3 is TGTGCCAGCAGTATCCGGGACACTCTCCTGAATTCACCCCTCCACTTT. Amino acid sequence: CASSIRDTLLNSPLHF.

This chain connects TRBV11-2 to TRBJ2-7; TRBD1 is a possible D gene (6 bases). Germline V gives CDR1 SGHAT, CDR2 FQNNGV. V shed 7 bases and J shed 6 bases, with 25 bases lying between them. The CDR3 spans 16 residues. The CDR3 DNA follows: TGTGCCAGCACCTCCTCCATGACAGGCTCCCTGCGCGAGCAGTACTTC. Encoded protein: CASTSSMTGSLREQYF.

The chain carries TRBV5-1 and TRBJ1-2; unclear D gene. V lost 1 base and J lost 8, with 12 bases in between. Germline lookup yields CDR1 SGHRS and CDR2 YFSETQ. The CDR3 contains 13 residues. The CDR3 spells CASSLSGGRGYTF. CDR3 in DNA: TGCGCCAGCAGCTTGAGCGGCGGGCGCGGCTACACCTTC.

This clone was found a few times. The chain employs TRBV27 and TRBJ1-2; D gene uncertain. The CDR3 sequence is 13 residues long. Trimming cost V 8 bases and J 1 base, with 11 bases left between them. Germline V gene lookup returns CDR1 MNHEY and CDR2 SMNVEV (reference sequence). Here the CDR3 DNA reads TGTGCCAGCGGGCCGCAGATTAACTATGGCTACACCTTC. It specifies CASGPQINYGYTF.

The table lists this clone with a few counts. The CDR3 loop reads CTSSHTTGISGNTIYF. DNA of the CDR3: TGCACCAGCAGCCATACTACAGGGATCTCTGGAAACACCATATATTTT. The V gene is TRBV1, the J gene TRBJ1-3; the D call of TRBD1 is as the table states it, not checked on the DNA. TRBV1 is a known pseudogene. The CDR3 loop spans 16 amino acids.

In its sample, this clone was seen a few times. The chain links TRBV6-2 or TRBV6-3 to TRBJ2-2; 10 bases agree with TRBD2. The length of the CDR3 is 16 residues. The V segment lost 5 bases and the J segment 6 bases; nucleotides outside the gene matches: 9. Germline lookup yields CDR1 MNHEY and CDR2 SVGEGT. The CDR3 nucleotides are TGTGCCAGCAGTGCGGCCAGAGCGGGGGGGTCCGGGGAGCTGTTTTTT. It is translated as CASSAARAGGSGELFF.

V and J are TRBV18 and TRBJ2-1; TRBD1 aligns across 8 bases. Germline V gives CDR1 KGHSH, CDR2 LQKENI. Trimming at V came to 4 bases and at J to 6 bases, leaving 5 bases not matched to a gene. This CDR3 is built from 14 residues. CDR3 nucleotides: TGTGCCAGCTCACTTAAAACAGGGGGCAATGAGCAGTTCTTC. It codes for CASSLKTGGNEQFF.

The chain carries TRBV4-3 and TRBJ1-1; D is undetermined. The V and J ends lost 1 base and 1 base respectively, with 10 bases between them. Germline CDR1 is LGHNA and CDR2 is YSLEER. There are 15 residues in the CDR3. CDR3 in DNA: TGCGCCAGCAGCCAAGGGCACGGAGAGAACACTGAAGCTTTCTTT. Its protein product is CASSQGHGENTEAFF.

The chain couples TRBV5-6 to TRBJ2-7; no clear D. Germline CDR1 is SGHDT and CDR2 is YYEEEE. The CDR3 covers 14 residues. The ends were cut back, 1 base at V and 0 bases at J, with 8 bases in the middle. Here the CDR3 reads CASSLLAVSYEQYF. The CDR3 DNA follows: TGTGCCAGCAGCTTGTTGGCCGTCTCCTACGAGCAGTACTTC.

J is TRBJ1-2 and V is TRBV2; no clear D. The CDR3 runs to 13 residues. V was trimmed by 7 bases and J by 7 bases, leaving 16 bases between them. Per germline, CDR1 SNHLY and CDR2 FYNNEI. The CDR3: CASTMGSHGGYTF. CDR3 DNA: TGTGCCAGCACAATGGGCAGCCATGGTGGCTACACCTTC.

The chain has TRBV18 and TRBJ1-2; TRBD1 is a possible D gene (6 bases). Germline V gene data show CDR1 as KGHSH and CDR2 as LQKENI. CDR3 length: 19 amino acids. V was pared by 1 base and J by 6 bases, with 27 bases between. The CDR3 spells CASSPRPGVDVMGNNGYTF. The CDR3 DNA follows: TGTGCCAGCTCACCACGGCCAGGGGTAGATGTGATGGGGAATAATGGCTACACCTTC.

V usage is TRBV9 and J usage is TRBJ1-3; D gene unclear. Deletions cut 0 bases from V and 2 bases from J, with 12 bases between. Germline V gives CDR1 SGDLS, CDR2 YYNGEE. The CDR3 length is 16 residues. The CDR3 loop is CASSVESVDTGNTIYF. The DNA of the CDR3 is TGTGCCAGCAGCGTAGAGAGTGTCGATACTGGAAACACCATATATTTT.

The V call is TRBV27, the J call TRBJ1-2; TRBD1 matches 8 bases. Per the germline V gene, CDR1 is MNHEY and CDR2 is SMNVEV (reference sequence). This CDR3 comprises 15 residues. J lost 8 bases, V lost 2 bases, and 10 bases had no gene match. CDR3 loop: CASSLHPTGAGGYTF. The DNA of the CDR3 is TGTGCCAGCAGTTTACACCCGACAGGGGCGGGCGGCTACACCTTC.

The CDR3 coding sequence is TGTGCCAGCAGCTTGGCCGGAGGAAATCAGCCCCAGCATTTT. It codes for CASSLAGGNQPQHF. The chain combines TRBV5-6 with TRBJ1-5; D remains unclear. V was shortened by 0 bases and J by 4 bases, with 8 bases between the two germline ends. Germline CDR1 and CDR2: SGHDT and YYEEEE. The CDR3 has 14 residues. Combining the CDR3 with reference TRBV5-6 and TRBJ1-5 gives the whole variable domain DAGVTQSPTHLIKTRGQQVTLRCSPKSGHDTVSWYQQALGQGPQFIFQYYEEEERQRGNFPDRFSGHQFPNYSSELNVNALLLGDSALYLCASSLAGGNQPQHFGDGTRLSIL.

The gene calls are TRBV7-2 and TRBJ1-1; 7 bases map to TRBD1. The germline gives CDR1 SGHTA, CDR2 FQGNSA. The J segment lost 1 base and the V segment lost 2 bases, leaving 10 bases of the junction unmatched. This CDR3 contains 17 residues. The CDR3 here is CASSLLYRGSWNTEAFF. DNA for the CDR3: TGTGCCAGCAGCTTATTATACAGGGGATCATGGAACACTGAAGCTTTCTTT.

Only one count was recorded for this clone. The rearrangement joins TRBV7-9 to TRBJ2-2, with 10 bases matching TRBD2. The germline gives CDR1 SEHNR, CDR2 FQNEAQ (reference sequence). With V trimmed by 2 bases and J by 0 bases, 6 bases remained unmatched. The CDR3 has 18 amino acids. The CDR3 spells CASSLSERGGANTGELFF. Here the CDR3 DNA reads TGTGCCAGCAGCTTAAGCGAGCGGGGGGGCGCGAACACCGGGGAGCTGTTTTTT. Together with reference TRBV7-9 and TRBJ2-2, the CDR3 gives the full variable domain: DTGVSQNPRHKITKRGQNVTFRCDPISEHNRLYWYRQTLGQGPEFLTYFQNEAQLEKSRLLSDRFSAERPKGSFSTLEIQRTEQGDSAMYLCASSLSERGGANTGELFFGEGSRLTVL.